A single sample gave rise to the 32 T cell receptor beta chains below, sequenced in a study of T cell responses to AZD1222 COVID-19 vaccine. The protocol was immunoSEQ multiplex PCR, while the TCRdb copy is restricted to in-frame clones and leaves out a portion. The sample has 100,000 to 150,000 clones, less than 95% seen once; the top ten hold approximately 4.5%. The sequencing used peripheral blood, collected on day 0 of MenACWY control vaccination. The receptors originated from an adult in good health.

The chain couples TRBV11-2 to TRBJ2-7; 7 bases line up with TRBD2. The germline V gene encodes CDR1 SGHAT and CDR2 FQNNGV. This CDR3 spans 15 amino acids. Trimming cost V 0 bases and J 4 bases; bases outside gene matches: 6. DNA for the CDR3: TGTGCCAGCAGCTTAGATCGGGGAGGGCCGTACGAGCAGTACTTC. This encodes CASSLDRGGPYEQYF.

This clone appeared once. For the CDR3, the DNA is TGTGCCAGCGGTGGGACAGGGAACACTGAAGCTTTCTTT. Amino acids: CASGGTGNTEAFF. The chain uses TRBV2 and TRBJ1-1, with TRBD1 identical over 8 bases. Per germline, CDR1 SNHLY and CDR2 FYNNEI. With 8 bases clipped from V and 1 base from J, the junction kept 3 bases outside the gene matches. The CDR3 length is 13 residues.

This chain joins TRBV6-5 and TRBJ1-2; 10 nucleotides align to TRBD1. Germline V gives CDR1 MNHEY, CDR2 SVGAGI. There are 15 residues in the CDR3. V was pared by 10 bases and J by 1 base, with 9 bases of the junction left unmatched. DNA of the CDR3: TGTGCCACCTTAAGCGGACAGGGGGATAACTATGGCTACACCTTC. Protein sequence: CATLSGQGDNYGYTF.

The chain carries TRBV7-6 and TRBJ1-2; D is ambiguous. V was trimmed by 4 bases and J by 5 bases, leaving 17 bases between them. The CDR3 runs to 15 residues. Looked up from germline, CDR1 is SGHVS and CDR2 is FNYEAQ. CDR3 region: CASSYPGCVLYGYTF. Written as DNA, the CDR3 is TGTGCCAGCAGCTACCCCGGATGTGTTCTTTATGGCTACACCTTC.

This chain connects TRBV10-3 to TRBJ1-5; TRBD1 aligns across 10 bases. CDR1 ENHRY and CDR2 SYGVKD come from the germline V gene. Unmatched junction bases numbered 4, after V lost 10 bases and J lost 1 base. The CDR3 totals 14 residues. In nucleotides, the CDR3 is TGTGCCACCCGGGGACAGGGGAGCAATCAGCCCCAGCATTTT. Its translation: CATRGQGSNQPQHF.

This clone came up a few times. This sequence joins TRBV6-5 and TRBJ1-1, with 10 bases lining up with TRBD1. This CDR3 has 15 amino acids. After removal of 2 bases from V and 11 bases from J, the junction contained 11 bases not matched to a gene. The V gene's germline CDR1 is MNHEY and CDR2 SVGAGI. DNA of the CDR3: TGTGCCAGCAGTTACGTGGGACCTAGGACAGGGGGGGCTTTCTTT. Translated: CASSYVGPRTGGAFF.

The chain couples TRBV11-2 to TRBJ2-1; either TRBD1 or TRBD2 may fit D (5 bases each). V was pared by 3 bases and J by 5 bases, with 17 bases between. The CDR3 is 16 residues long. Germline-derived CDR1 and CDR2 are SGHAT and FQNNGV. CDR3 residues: CASSFPVGTPNNEQFF. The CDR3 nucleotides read TGTGCCAGCAGCTTCCCGGTCGGGACCCCAAACAATGAGCAGTTCTTC. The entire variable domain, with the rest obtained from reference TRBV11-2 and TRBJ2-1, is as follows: EAGVAQSPRYKIIEKRQSVAFWCNPISGHATLYWYQQILGQGPKLLIQFQNNGVVDDSQLPKDRFSAERLKGVDSTLKIQPAKLEDSAVYLCASSFPVGTPNNEQFFGPGTRLTVL.

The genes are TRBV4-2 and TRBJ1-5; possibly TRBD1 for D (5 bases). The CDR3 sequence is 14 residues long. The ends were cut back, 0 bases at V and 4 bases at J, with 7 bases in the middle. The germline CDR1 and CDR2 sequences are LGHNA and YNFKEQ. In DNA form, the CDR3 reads TGTGCCAGCAGCCAAGACTGGGGGAATCAGCCCCAGCATTTT. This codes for CASSQDWGNQPQHF.

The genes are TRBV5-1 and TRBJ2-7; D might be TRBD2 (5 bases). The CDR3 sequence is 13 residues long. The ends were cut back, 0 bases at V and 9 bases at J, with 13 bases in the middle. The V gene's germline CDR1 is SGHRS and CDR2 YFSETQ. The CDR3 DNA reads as TGCGCCAGCAGCTTGGTCGAAATGGGAGTGCAGTACTTC. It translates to CASSLVEMGVQYF.

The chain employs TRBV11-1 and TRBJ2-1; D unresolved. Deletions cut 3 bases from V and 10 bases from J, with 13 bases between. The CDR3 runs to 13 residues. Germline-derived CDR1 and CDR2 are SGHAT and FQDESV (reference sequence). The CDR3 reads CASSFHGDREQFF. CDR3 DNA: TGTGCCAGCAGCTTTCATGGGGATCGGGAGCAGTTCTTC.

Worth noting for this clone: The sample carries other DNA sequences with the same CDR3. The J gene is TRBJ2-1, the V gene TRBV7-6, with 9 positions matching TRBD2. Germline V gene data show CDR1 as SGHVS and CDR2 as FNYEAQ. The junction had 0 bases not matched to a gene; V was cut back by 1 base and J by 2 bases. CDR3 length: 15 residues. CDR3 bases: TGTGCCAGCAGCTTAGGGACTAGCGCCTACAATGAGCAGTTCTTC. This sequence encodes CASSLGTSAYNEQFF. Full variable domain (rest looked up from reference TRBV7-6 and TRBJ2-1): GAGVSQSPRYKVTKRGQDVALRCDPISGHVSLYWYRQALGQGPEFLTYFNYEAQQDKSGLPNDRFSAERPEGSISTLTIQRTEQRDSAMYRCASSLGTSAYNEQFFGPGTRLTVL.

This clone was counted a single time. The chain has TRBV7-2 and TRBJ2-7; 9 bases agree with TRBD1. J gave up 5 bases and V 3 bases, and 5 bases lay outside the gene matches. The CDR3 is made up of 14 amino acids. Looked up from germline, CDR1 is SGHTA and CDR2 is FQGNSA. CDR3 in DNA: TGTGCCAGCAGCTTGCGACAGGGGGTCCACGAGCAGTACTTC. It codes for CASSLRQGVHEQYF. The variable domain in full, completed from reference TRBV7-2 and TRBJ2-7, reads GAGVSQSPSNKVTEKGKDVELRCDPISGHTALYWYRQSLGQGLEFLIYFQGNSAPDKSGLPSDRFSAERTGGSVSTLTIQRTQQEDSAVYLCASSLRQGVHEQYFGPGTRLTVT.

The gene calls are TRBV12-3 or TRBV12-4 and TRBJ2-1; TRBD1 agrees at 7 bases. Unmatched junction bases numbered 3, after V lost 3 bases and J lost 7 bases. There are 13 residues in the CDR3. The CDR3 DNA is TGTGCCAGCAGTTTCGACAGGGCGAATGAGCAGTTCTTC. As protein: CASSFDRANEQFF.

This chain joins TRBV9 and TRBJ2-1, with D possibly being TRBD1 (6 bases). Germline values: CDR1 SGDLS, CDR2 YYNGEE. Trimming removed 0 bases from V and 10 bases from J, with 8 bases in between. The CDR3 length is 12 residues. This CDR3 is CASSVVGGEQFF. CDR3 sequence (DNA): TGTGCCAGCAGCGTAGTAGGGGGAGAGCAGTTCTTC.

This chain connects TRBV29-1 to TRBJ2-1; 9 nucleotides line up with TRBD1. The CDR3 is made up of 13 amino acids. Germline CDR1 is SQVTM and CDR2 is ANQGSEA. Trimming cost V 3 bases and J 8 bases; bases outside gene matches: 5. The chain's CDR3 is CSVEGQGGYEQFF. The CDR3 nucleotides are TGCAGCGTTGAGGGACAGGGCGGATATGAGCAGTTCTTC.

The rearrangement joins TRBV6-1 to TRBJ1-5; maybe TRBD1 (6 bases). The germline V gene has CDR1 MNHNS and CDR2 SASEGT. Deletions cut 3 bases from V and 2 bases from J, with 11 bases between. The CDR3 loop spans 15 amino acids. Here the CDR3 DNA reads TGTGCCAGCAGTGATGACAGGTCCGGCAATCAGCCCCAGCATTTT. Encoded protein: CASSDDRSGNQPQHF.

CDR3 bases: TGTGCCAGCAGCCTGGGGGAGGGCCCCTACGTCGAGCAGTACTTC. Amino acid sequence: CASSLGEGPYVEQYF. The chain has TRBV5-4 and TRBJ2-7; 7 nucleotides line up with TRBD2. Germline V gene data show CDR1 as SGHNT and CDR2 as YYREEE (reference sequence). V was pared by 4 bases and J by 6 bases, with 13 bases of the junction left unmatched. This CDR3 region has 15 residues.

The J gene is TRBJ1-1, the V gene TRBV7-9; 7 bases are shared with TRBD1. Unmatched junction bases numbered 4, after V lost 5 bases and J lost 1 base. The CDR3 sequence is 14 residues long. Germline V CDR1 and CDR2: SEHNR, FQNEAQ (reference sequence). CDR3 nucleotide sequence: TGTGCCAGCAGCCAATGGGACAGGAACACTGAAGCTTTCTTT. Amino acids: CASSQWDRNTEAFF.

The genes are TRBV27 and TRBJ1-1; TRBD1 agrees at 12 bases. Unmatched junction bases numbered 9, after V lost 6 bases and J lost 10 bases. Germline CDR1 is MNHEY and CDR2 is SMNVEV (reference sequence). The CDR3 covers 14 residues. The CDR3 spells CASRNTGTGGTAFF. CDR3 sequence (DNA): TGTGCCAGCAGGAACACGGGGACAGGGGGCACAGCTTTCTTT.

The CDR3 loop is CASSQREGRYEQYF. DNA of the CDR3: TGTGCCAGCAGCCAGCGGGAGGGCCGCTACGAGCAGTACTTC. The chain employs TRBV3-1 (or the pseudogene TRBV3-2) and TRBJ2-7, with TRBD2 identical over 9 bases. The CDR3 consists of 14 residues. After removal of 3 bases from V and 3 bases from J, the junction contained 3 bases not matched to a gene. Per the germline V gene, CDR1 is LGHDT and CDR2 is YNNKEL (reference sequence).

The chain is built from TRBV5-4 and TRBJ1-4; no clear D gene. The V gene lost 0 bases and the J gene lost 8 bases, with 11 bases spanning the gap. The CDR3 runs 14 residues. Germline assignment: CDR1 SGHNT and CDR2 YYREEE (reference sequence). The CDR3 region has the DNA TGTGCCAGCAGCTTGGACAGCCTGGGAGAAAAACTGTTTTTT. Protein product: CASSLDSLGEKLFF.

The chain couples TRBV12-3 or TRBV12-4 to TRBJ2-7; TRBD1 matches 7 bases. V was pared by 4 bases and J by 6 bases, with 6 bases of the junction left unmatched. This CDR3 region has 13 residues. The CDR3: CASSCPDRVEQYV. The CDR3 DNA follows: TGTGCCAGCAGTTGCCCCGACAGGGTCGAGCAGTACGTC.

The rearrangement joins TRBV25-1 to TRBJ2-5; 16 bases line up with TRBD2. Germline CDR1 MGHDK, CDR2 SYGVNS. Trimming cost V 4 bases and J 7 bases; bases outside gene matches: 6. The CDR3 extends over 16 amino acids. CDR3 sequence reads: CASSGSGTSGGATQYF. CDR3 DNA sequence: TGTGCCAGCAGTGGATCCGGGACTAGCGGGGGGGCGACCCAGTACTTC.

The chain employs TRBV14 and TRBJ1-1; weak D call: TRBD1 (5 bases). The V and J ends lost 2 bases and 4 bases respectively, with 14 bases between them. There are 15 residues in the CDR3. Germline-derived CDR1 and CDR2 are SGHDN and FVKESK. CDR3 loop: CASSQYQFGGTEAFF. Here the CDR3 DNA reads TGTGCCAGCAGCCAATATCAGTTCGGGGGCACTGAAGCTTTCTTT. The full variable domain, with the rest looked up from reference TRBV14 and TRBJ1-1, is EAGVTQFPSHSVIEKGQTVTLRCDPISGHDNLYWYRRVMGKEIKFLLHFVKESKQDESGMPNNRFLAERTGGTYSTLKVQPAELEDSGVYFCASSQYQFGGTEAFFGQGTRLTVV.

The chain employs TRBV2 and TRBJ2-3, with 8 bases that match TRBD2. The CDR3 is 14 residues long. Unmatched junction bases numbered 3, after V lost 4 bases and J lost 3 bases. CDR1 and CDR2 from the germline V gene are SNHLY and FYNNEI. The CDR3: CASSASGRTDTQYF. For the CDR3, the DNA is TGTGCCAGCAGTGCAAGCGGGAGAACAGATACGCAGTATTTT. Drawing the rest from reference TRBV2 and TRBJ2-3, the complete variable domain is EPEVTQTPSHQVTQMGQEVILRCVPISNHLYFYWYRQILGQKVEFLVSFYNNEISEKSEIFDDQFSVERPDGSNFTLKIRSTKLEDSAMYFCASSASGRTDTQYFGPGTRLTVL.

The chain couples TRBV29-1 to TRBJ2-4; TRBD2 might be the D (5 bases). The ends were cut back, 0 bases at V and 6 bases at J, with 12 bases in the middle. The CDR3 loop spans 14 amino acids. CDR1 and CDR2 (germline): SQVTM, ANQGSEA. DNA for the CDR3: TGCAGCGTTGAAGATTCGGGGTTGGGAAACATTCAGTACTTC. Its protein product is CSVEDSGLGNIQYF.

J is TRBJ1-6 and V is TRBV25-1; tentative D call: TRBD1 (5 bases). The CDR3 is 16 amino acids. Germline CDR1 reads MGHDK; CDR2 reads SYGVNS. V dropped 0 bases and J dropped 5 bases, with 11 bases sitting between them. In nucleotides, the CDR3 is TGTGCCAGCAGTGAATATATGGGCAGGGATAATTCACCCCTCCACTTT. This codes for CASSEYMGRDNSPLHF.

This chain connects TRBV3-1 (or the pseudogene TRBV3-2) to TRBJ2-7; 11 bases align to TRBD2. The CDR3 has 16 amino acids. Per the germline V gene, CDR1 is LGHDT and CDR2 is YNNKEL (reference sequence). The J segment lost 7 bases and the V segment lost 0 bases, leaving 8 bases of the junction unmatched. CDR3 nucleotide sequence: TGTGCCAGCAGCCAAGATGGTAGCGGGGGGGTTTTGGAGCAGTACGTC. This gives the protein CASSQDGSGGVLEQYV.

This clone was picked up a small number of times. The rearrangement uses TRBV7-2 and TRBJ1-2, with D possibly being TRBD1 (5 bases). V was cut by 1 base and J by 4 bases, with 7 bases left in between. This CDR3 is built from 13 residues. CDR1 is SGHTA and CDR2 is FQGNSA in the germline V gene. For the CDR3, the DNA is TGTGCCAGCAGCTTAGTGGGGGGCTATGGCTACACCTTC. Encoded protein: CASSLVGGYGYTF.

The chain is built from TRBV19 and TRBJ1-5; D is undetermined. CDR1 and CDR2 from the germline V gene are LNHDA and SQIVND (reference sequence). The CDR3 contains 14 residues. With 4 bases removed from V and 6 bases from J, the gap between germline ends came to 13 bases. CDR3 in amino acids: CASSTLTTGQPQHF. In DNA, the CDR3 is TGTGCCAGTAGTACGTTGACCACGGGTCAGCCCCAGCATTTT.

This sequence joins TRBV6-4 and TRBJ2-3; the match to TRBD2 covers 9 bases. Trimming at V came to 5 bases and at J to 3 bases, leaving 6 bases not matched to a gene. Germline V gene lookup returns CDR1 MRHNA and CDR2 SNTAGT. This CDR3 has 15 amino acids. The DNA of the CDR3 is TGTGCCAGCAGTTCCCAAGCGGGAGGAACAGATACGCAGTATTTT. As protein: CASSSQAGGTDTQYF.

The CDR3 sequence: CAISDGAAYEQYF. CDR3 bases: TGTGCCATCAGTGATGGGGCAGCCTACGAGCAGTACTTC. The rearrangement joins TRBV10-3 to TRBJ2-7; weak D call: TRBD1 (5 bases). The CDR3 length is 13 residues. The V gene's germline CDR1 is ENHRY and CDR2 SYGVKD. V was clipped by 3 bases and J by 2 bases, with 8 bases between them.